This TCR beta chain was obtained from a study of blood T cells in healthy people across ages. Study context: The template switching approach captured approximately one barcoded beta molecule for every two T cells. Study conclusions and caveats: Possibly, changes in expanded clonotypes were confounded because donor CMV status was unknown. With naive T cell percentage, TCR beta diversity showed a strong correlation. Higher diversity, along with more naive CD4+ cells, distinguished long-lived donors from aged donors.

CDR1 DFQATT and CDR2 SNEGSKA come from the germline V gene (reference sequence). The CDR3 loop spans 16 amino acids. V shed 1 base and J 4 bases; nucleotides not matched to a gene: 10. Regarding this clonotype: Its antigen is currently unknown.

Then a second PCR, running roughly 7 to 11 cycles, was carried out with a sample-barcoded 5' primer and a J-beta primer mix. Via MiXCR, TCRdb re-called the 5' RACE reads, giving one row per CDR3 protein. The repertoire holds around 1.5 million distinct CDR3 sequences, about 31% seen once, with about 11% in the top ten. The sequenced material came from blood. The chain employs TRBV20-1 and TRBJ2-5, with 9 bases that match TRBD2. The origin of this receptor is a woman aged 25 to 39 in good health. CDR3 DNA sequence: TGCAGTGCTAGAGCCACCGGGACTAGCTTCTTAGAGACCCAGTACTTC. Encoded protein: CSARATGTSFLETQYF.